This T cell receptor beta chain was observed in a study of PD-1 blockade in classical Hodgkin lymphoma. Study-wide findings and caveats: Whatever underlies the repertoire differences (possibly disease activity or prior therapy) remains undefined. By cycle point C4D1, TCR diversity had risen significantly in CD4+ cells (but not CD8+ cells). Reports indicated that newly diagnosed patients had lower baseline TCR diversity than healthy donors did.

The CDR3 contains 13 residues. Germline V lookup: CDR1 SSHAT, CDR2 FNYEAQ (reference sequence). Profiled with immunoSEQ multiplex PCR; TCRdb holds only in-frame clones, not every one. In the table there are approximately 11,000 clones, roughly 80% of which are singletons. Patients all relapsed after autologous stem cell transplantation, and there was variation in brentuximab vedotin exposure. Notes on this clone: No antigen is known for it. Compared with germline, one end of the junction differs, possibly owing to a read error.

This chain uses TRBV7-7 with TRBJ2-2; D is unclear. The source material was peripheral blood mononuclear cells (PBMCs), sampled before the second cycle of nivolumab. This receptor was identified in a human donor with classical Hodgkin lymphoma. The CDR3 region has the DNA TGTGCTAGCAGCAGAACTATCACCGGGGAGCTGTTTTTT. Translated, it gives CASSRTITGELFF.